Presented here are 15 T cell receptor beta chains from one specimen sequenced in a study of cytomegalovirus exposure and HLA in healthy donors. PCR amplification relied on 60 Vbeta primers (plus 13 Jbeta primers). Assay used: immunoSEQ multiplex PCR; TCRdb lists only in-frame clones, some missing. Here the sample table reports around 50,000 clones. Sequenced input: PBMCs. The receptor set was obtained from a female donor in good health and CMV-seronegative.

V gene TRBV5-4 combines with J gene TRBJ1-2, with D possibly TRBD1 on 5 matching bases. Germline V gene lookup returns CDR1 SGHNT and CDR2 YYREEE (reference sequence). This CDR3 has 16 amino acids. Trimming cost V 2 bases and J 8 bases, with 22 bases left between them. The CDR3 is CASSLPMPTVLGGYTF. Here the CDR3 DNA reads TGTGCCAGCAGCTTACCAATGCCGACAGTCCTAGGCGGCTACACCTTC.

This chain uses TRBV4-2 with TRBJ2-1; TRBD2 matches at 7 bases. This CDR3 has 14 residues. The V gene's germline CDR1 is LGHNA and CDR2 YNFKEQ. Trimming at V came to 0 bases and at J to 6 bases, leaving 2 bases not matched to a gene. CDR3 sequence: CASSQDAGVNEQFF. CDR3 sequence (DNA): TGTGCCAGCAGCCAAGATGCGGGGGTCAATGAGCAGTTCTTC.

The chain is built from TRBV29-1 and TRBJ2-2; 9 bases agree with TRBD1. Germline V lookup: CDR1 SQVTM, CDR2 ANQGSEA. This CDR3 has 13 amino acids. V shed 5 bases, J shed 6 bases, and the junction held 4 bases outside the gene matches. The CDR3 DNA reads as TGCAGCGTTTGGGACAGGGAAGCCGGGGAGCTGTTTTTT. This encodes CSVWDREAGELFF.

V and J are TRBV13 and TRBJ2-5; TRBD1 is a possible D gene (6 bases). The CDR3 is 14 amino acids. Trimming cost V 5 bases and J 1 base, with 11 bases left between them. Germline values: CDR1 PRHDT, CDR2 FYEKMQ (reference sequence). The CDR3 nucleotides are TGTGCCAGCAGCACAACAGGGTTCCAAGAGACCCAGTACTTC. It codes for CASSTTGFQETQYF.

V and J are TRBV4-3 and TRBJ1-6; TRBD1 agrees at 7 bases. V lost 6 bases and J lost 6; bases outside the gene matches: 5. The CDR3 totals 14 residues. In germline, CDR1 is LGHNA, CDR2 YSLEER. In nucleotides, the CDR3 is TGCGCCAGCAGACAGGGGTCACTTAATTCACCCCTCCACTTT. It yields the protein CASRQGSLNSPLHF.

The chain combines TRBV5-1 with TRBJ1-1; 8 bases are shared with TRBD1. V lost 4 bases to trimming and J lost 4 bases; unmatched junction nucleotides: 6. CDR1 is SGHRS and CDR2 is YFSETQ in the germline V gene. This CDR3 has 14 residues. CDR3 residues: CASSQQGGGTEAFF. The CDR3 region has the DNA TGCGCCAGCAGCCAACAGGGGGGAGGCACTGAAGCTTTCTTT.

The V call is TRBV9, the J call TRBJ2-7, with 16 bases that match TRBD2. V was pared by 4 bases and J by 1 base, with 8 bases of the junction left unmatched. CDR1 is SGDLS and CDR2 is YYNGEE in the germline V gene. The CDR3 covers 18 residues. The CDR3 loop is CASSPKGLAGGNSYEQYF. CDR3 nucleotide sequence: TGTGCCAGCAGCCCGAAGGGACTAGCGGGGGGGAATTCCTACGAGCAGTACTTC.

In DNA form, the CDR3 reads TGTGCCAGCAGCGGGGGGAGTGAAGCTTTCTTT. Its protein product is CASSGGSEAFF. V gene TRBV5-4 combines with J gene TRBJ1-1; the D gene is possibly TRBD1 (5 bases). This CDR3 comprises 11 residues. Germline CDR1 and CDR2: SGHNT and YYREEE (reference sequence). The V gene lost 4 bases and the J gene lost 7 bases, with 8 bases spanning the gap.

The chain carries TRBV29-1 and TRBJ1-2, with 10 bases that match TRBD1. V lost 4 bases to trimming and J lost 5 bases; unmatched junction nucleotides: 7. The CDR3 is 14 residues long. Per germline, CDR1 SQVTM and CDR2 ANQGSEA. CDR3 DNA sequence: TGCAGCGTTGGGCCCCGGGACAGGGGATATGGCTACACCTTC. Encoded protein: CSVGPRDRGYGYTF.

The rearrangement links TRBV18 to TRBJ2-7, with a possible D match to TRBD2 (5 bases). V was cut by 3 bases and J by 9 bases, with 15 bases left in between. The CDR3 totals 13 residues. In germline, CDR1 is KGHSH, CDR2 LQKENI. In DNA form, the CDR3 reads TGTGCCAGCTCACCCGACATCGGAGGCGGGCAGTACTTC. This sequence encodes CASSPDIGGGQYF.

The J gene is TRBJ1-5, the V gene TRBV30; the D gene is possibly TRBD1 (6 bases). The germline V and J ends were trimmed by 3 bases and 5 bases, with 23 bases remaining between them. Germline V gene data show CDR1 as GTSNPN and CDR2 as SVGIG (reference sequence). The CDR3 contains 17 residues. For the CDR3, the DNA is TGTGCCTGGAGCTCGGGACAAAATCGGATACGGGATCAGCCCCAGCATTTT. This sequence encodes CAWSSGQNRIRDQPQHF.

The CDR3 DNA reads TGTGCCAGCAGCCCCCCCGGGACAGGCGACAATGAGCAGTTCTTC. This encodes CASSPPGTGDNEQFF. The chain carries TRBV11-3 and TRBJ2-1, with 8 bases matching TRBD1. This CDR3 comprises 15 residues. V was pared by 5 bases and J by 5 bases, with 8 bases of the junction left unmatched. Germline V gene data show CDR1 as SGHNT and CDR2 as YENEEA.

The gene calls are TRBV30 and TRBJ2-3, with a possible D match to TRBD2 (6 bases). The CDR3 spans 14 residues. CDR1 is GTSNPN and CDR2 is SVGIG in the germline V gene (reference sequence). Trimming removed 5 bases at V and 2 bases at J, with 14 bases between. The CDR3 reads CAWLAGTITDTQYF. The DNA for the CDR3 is TGTGCCTGGCTGGCGGGGACGATCACAGATACGCAGTATTTT.

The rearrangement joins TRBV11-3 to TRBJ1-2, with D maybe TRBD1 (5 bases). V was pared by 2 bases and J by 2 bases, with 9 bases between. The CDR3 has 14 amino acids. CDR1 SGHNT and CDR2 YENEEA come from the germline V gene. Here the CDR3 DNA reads TGTGCCAGCAGCTTAACCGACAGCAACTATGGCTACACCTTC. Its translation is CASSLTDSNYGYTF.

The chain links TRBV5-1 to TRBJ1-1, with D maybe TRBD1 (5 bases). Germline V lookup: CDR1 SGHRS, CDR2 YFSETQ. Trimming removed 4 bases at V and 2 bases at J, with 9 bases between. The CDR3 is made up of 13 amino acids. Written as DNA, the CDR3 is TGCGCCAGCAGCCTTGACAGCAACACTGAAGCTTTCTTT. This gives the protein CASSLDSNTEAFF.